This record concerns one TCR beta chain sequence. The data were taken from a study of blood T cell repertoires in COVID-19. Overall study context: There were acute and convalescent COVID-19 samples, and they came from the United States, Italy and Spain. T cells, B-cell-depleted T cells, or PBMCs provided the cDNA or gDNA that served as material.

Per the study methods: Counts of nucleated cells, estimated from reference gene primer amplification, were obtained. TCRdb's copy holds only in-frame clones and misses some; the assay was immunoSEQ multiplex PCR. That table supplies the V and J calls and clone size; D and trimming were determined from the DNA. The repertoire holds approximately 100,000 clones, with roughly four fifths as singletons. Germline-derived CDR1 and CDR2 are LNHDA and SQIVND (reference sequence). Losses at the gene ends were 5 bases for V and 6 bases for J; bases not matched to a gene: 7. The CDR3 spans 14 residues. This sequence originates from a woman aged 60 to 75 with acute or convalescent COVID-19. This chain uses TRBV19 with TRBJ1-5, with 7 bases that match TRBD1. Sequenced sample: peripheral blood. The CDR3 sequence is CASSLDRTRQPQHF. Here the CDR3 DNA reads TGTGCCAGTAGTTTGGACAGGACCCGTCAGCCCCAGCATTTT. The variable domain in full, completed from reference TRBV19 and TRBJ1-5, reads DGGITQSPKYLFRKEGQNVTLSCEQNLNHDAMYWYRQDPGQGLRLIYYSQIVNDFQKGDIAEGYSVSREKKESFPLTVTSAQKNPTAFYLCASSLDRTRQPQHFGDGTRLSIL.